These T cell receptor beta chains were read from a single sample in a study of T cells after yellow fever vaccination. TCRdb independently ran MiXCR on the 5' RACE reads; one entry per CDR3 protein. The table shows 320,000 or so distinct CDR3 sequences, with less than 9.5% occurring only once. The sample here was PBMCs, taken around 45 days after the first yellow fever vaccination. The receptor set was obtained from a man between 18 and 29 years old who received the YFV17D yellow fever vaccine. The CDR3 runs from the conserved cysteine through the conserved F or W. The order of the fields is V gene, clone size, J gene, D gene, CDR3 DNA, CDR3 protein. D genes are given only for firm matches. Clone size is shown for a subset of rows, as once, few, many or a class of expanded clone.

TRBV15	few	TRBJ2-3	-	TGTGCCACCAGCAGAGAAATAACAGATACGCAGTATTTT	CATSREITDTQYF
TRBV11-2	many	TRBJ2-3	TRBD1	TGTGCCAGCAGCTCTCGGACAGGGTGGTCAGATACGCAGTATTTT	CASSSRTGWSDTQYF
TRBV5-1	-	TRBJ1-1	-	TGCGCCAGCAGCTTGGGTGAGTTGGGGGCCACCCTCGCTTTCTTT	CASSLGELGATLAFF
TRBV27	many	TRBJ1-1	-	TGTGCCAGCAGTCTAAAGTGGGGCACTGAAGCTTTCTTT	CASSLKWGTEAFF
TRBV6-5	-	TRBJ1-1	-	TGTGCCAGCAGTTACACGGGGGGGGGGACTGAAGCTTTCTTT	CASSYTGGGTEAFF
TRBV7-2	few	TRBJ2-2	-	TGTGCCAGCAGCTCCGAAGACAGCACCGGGGAGCTGTTTTTT	CASSSEDSTGELFF
TRBV9	-	TRBJ1-6	TRBD1	TGTGCCAGCAGCGCGTCCGGGACAGGGGGCGATTCACCCCTCCACTTT	CASSASGTGGDSPLHF
TRBV20-1	-	TRBJ1-1	-	TGCAGTGCTACCCCGGGACGGCAGAACACTGAAGCTTTCTTT	CSATPGRQNTEAFF
TRBV5-1	-	TRBJ2-5	-	TGCGCCAGCAGCATGTACCAAGAGACCCAGTACTTC	CASSMYQETQYF
TRBV4-3	-	TRBJ1-4	-	TGCGCCAGCAGCCAAGATCATGCGGGCAGCAAGTTTTTT	CASSQDHAGSKFF
TRBV3-1	-	TRBJ2-6	TRBD1	TGTGCCAGCAGCCCTATCCACAGGGGTGCTGGGGCCAACGTCCTGACTTTC	CASSPIHRGAGANVLTF
TRBV5-1	many	TRBJ2-1	-	TGCGCCAGCAGCTACCTCCGACAGGCGGCTTACAATGAGCAGTTCTTC	CASSYLRQAAYNEQFF
TRBV7-2	-	TRBJ1-5	TRBD1	TGTGCCAGCAGCTTCGGGACAGGGTATCAGCCCCAGCATTTT	CASSFGTGYQPQHF
TRBV7-2	-	TRBJ1-1	TRBD1	TGTGCCAGCAGCACCCAAGGGGGCACCACTGAAGCTTTCTTT	CASSTQGGTTEAFF
TRBV7-2	few	TRBJ2-3	-	TGTGCCAGCAGCTTGTCTGGGGACCGCACAGATACGCAGTATTTT	CASSLSGDRTDTQYF
TRBV7-9	-	TRBJ1-1	-	TGTGCCAGCACCCTCTTTCAGAGAATGAACACTGAAGCTTTCTTT	CASTLFQRMNTEAFF
TRBV10-3	few	TRBJ2-1	-	TGTGCCACCTCTCATACCCCCTTCTACAATGAGCAGTTCTTC	CATSHTPFYNEQFF
TRBV19	-	TRBJ2-4	-	TGTGCCAGTAGTATAGGAGGGGAAGCCAAAAACATTCAGTACTTC	CASSIGGEAKNIQYF
TRBV20-1	-	TRBJ2-2	-	TGCAGTGCTAGAGATCCGAGGGGGGCAACCACCGGGGAGCTGTTTTTT	CSARDPRGATTGELFF
TRBV2	-	TRBJ2-7	-	TGTGCCAGCAGTGACTTCCGGGACGACTACGAGCAGTACTTC	CASSDFRDDYEQYF
TRBV7-2	many	TRBJ1-1	-	TGTGCCAGCAGCTTTCAGGGCCGCACTGAAGCTTTCTTT	CASSFQGRTEAFF
TRBV4-1	few	TRBJ1-5	-	TGCGCCAGCAGCCAAGGGATATATAGCAATCAGCCCCAGCATTTT	CASSQGIYSNQPQHF
TRBV7-2	-	TRBJ2-3	TRBD2	TGTGCCAGCAGGCACTCATTACTAGCGGATAACACAGATACGCAGTATTTT	CASRHSLLADNTDTQYF
TRBV20-1	many	TRBJ1-2	-	TGCAGTGCTAGAAAAGGGGAAAACTATGGCTACACCTTC	CSARKGENYGYTF
TRBV18	-	TRBJ1-1	-	TGTGCCAGCTCACCACTCGAAAGGGTCACTGAAGCTTTCTTT	CASSPLERVTEAFF
TRBV14	few	TRBJ1-1	TRBD1	TGTGCCAGCAGTCTTATCCAGGGGGGGAACACTGAAGCTTTCTTT	CASSLIQGGNTEAFF
TRBV6-5	-	TRBJ2-7	TRBD1	TGTGCCAGCAGTTACTCGTATGGGACAGGCCCTTTTGGGGAGCAGTACTTC	CASSYSYGTGPFGEQYF
TRBV4-1	few	TRBJ1-5	TRBD1	TGCGCCAGCAGCCAAGAAAGGGGGCAGGGGCAGTCCCAGCATTTT	CASSQERGQGQSQHF
TRBV6-1	few	TRBJ2-2	-	TGTGCCAGCCAAGGGGGAGTAGCCAACACCGGGGAGCTGTTTTTT	CASQGGVANTGELFF
TRBV28	-	TRBJ2-4	-	TGTGCCAGCAGTTCGGGGGGACATCCAGACAAAAACATTCAGTACTTC	CASSSGGHPDKNIQYF
TRBV20-1	-	TRBJ2-3	-	TGCAGTGCTAGGGCACTGGAGAAGAATACGCAGTATTTT	CSARALEKNTQYF
TRBV29-1	few	TRBJ1-2	TRBD1	TGCAGCGTTTCCCAGCGGGAAAGGGGGCTTAACTATGGCTACACCTTC	CSVSQRERGLNYGYTF
TRBV3-1	-	TRBJ2-2	-	TGTGCCAGCAGTCCGACCGATTGGGGGCCGGACACCGGGGAGCTGTTTTTT	CASSPTDWGPDTGELFF
TRBV29-1	few	TRBJ1-2	-	TGCAGCGTTGAGGACGGATCAAACTATGGCTACACCTTC	CSVEDGSNYGYTF
TRBV20-1	few	TRBJ2-5	-	TGCAGTGCTAGAGATCTTGGACAGCCTCAAGAGACCCAGTACTTC	CSARDLGQPQETQYF
TRBV29-1	few	TRBJ2-5	TRBD1	TGCAGCTCAGGACAGGACGCCGCGACCCAGTACTTC	CSSGQDAATQYF
TRBV20-1	-	TRBJ1-6	TRBD1	TGCACCATCACCACCGATATATGGACAGGGGGTGTTTCACCCCTCCACTTT	CTITTDIWTGGVSPLHF
TRBV28	-	TRBJ2-1	-	TGTGCCAGCAGAAAGAGCTCCTACAATGAGCAGTTCTTC	CASRKSSYNEQFF
TRBV5-1	many	TRBJ2-5	TRBD2	TGCGCCAGCAGCTACACTAGCGGACAAGAGACCCAGTACTTC	CASSYTSGQETQYF
TRBV10-3	-	TRBJ1-2	-	TGTGCCATCAGTGGGCTGCAAAACGGCTACACCTTC	CAISGLQNGYTF
TRBV6-1	-	TRBJ1-6	-	TGTGCCAGCGCCCGGACAGAGATTAGCTCCTATAATTCACCCCTCCACTTT	CASARTEISSYNSPLHF
TRBV18	few	TRBJ2-5	-	TGTGCCAGCTCGTTCACTCAAGAGACCCAGTACTTC	CASSFTQETQYF
TRBV15	few	TRBJ2-7	TRBD1	TGTGCCACCAGCGACGACAGGGGCTACGAGCAGTACTTC	CATSDDRGYEQYF
TRBV20-1	-	TRBJ2-3	TRBD2	TGCAGTGCTAAAGCGGCGGGGGGGAGAAATACGCAGTATTTT	CSAKAAGGRNTQYF
TRBV5-5	few	TRBJ1-4	-	TGTGCCAGCAGCCCCGGTCGGGGGGGCCGTAATGAAAAACTGTTTTTT	CASSPGRGGRNEKLFF
TRBV7-2	few	TRBJ1-6	-	TGTGCCAGCAACCTGGCACAGGGCTATAATTCACCCCTCCACTTT	CASNLAQGYNSPLHF
TRBV2	-	TRBJ2-5	TRBD2	TGTGCCAGCGGGAGGGGACTAGCGAGTGAAGAGACCCAGTACTTC	CASGRGLASEETQYF
TRBV7-2	many	TRBJ2-1	-	TGTGCCAGCAGCTTAATGGGGGTTGGGGATGAGCAGTTCTTC	CASSLMGVGDEQFF
TRBV6-1	many	TRBJ2-7	-	TGTGCCAGCAGTCGAGCGACAGGCTCCTACGAGCAGTACTTC	CASSRATGSYEQYF
TRBV29-1	few	TRBJ2-3	-	TGCAGCGTTGAAGGGGACCTCTGGGCGCAGTATTTT	CSVEGDLWAQYF
TRBV11-2	-	TRBJ2-1	TRBD2	TGTGCCAGCAGCTTAGAGGTAGCGGGGGAACAGTTCTTC	CASSLEVAGEQFF
TRBV27	-	TRBJ2-1	TRBD1	TGTGCCAGCAGTCCCGGACAGGGTACTGAGCAGTTCTTC	CASSPGQGTEQFF
TRBV27	many	TRBJ2-2	-	TGTGCCAGCAGTTTATTTGGCGGGAAGAACACCGGGGAGCTGTTTTTT	CASSLFGGKNTGELFF
TRBV15	-	TRBJ1-4	-	TGTTCCACCCAACCCAGGGGAGCAACTAATGAAAAACTGTTTTTT	CSTQPRGATNEKLFF
TRBV6-5	few	TRBJ2-7	-	TGTGCCAGCAGGACCCCGACAGGTTCCTACGAGCAGTACTTC	CASRTPTGSYEQYF
TRBV6-2/TRBV6-3	many	TRBJ1-1	-	TGTGCCAGCAGCCGTCAATTGAACACTGAAGCTTTCTTT	CASSRQLNTEAFF
TRBV11-3	few	TRBJ2-5	TRBD2	TGTGCCAGCAGCGTAGGGACTAGCGGGGATGGAGAGACCCAGTACTTC	CASSVGTSGDGETQYF
TRBV4-1	-	TRBJ2-3	-	TGCGCCAGCAGCCAAGTGACTACCTCCGATGCGCAGTATTTT	CASSQVTTSDAQYF
TRBV9	many	TRBJ1-1	-	TGTGCCAGCAGCGTAGGACGGGAGCTTGAAGCTTTCTTT	CASSVGRELEAFF
TRBV20-1	-	TRBJ2-2	TRBD2	TGCAGTGCTTCTAGCGGGGGCCACTCCCTTTGGACCGGGGAGCTGTTTTTT	CSASSGGHSLWTGELFF